Presented here are 6 T cell receptor beta chains from one specimen sequenced in a study of blood T cell repertoires in COVID-19. The protocol was immunoSEQ multiplex PCR, while the TCRdb copy is restricted to in-frame clones and leaves out a portion. The profile covers 200,000 or so clones, with roughly 80% appearing a single time and about 4.9% taken by the ten largest. The sample comprised peripheral blood. The receptors derive from a woman younger than 45 with acute or convalescent COVID-19.

This rearrangement joins TRBV28 to TRBJ1-4; D not certain. CDR1 MDHEN and CDR2 SYDVKM come from the germline V gene. The V end lost 9 bases, the J end lost 8 bases, and 10 bases lay between the germline ends. The CDR3 is 11 residues long. This chain's CDR3 is CASAVKEKLFF. The CDR3 bases are TGTGCCAGTGCAGTCAAGGAAAAACTGTTTTTT.

V gene TRBV28 combines with J gene TRBJ1-2, with D perhaps TRBD1 (6 bases). CDR1 MDHEN and CDR2 SYDVKM come from the germline V gene. The CDR3 spans 13 residues. The V and J ends lost 5 bases and 5 bases respectively, with 12 bases between them. The CDR3 sequence is CASSGRGPYGYTF. CDR3 DNA sequence: TGTGCCAGCAGTGGCAGGGGTCCGTATGGCTACACCTTC.

V usage is TRBV28 and J usage is TRBJ2-1; 10 bases match TRBD2. The CDR3 has 15 residues. Losses at the gene ends were 6 bases for V and 6 bases for J; bases not matched to a gene: 8. Germline loops: CDR1 MDHEN, CDR2 SYDVKM. The CDR3 region is CASSLLAGAVNEQFF. In nucleotides, the CDR3 is TGTGCCAGCAGCCTTCTAGCGGGGGCCGTCAATGAGCAGTTCTTC.

This clone was observed a single time. One end of the junction is discordant with germline, which a read error may explain. The chain uses TRBV28 and TRBJ1-1; TRBD1 is a possible D gene (5 bases). This CDR3 is 15 amino acids long. The germline V gene encodes CDR1 MDHEN and CDR2 SYDVKM. DNA of the CDR3: TGTGCCAGCCGTTTGACTCTTCGGGGGGGTACGGAAGCTTTCTTT. Translating it yields CASRLTLRGGTEAFF.

This chain joins TRBV28 and TRBJ1-5; no definite D call. Trimming stripped 2 bases from V and 4 bases from J, with 12 bases between. CDR3 size: 15 residues. Germline V CDR1 and CDR2: MDHEN, SYDVKM. The CDR3 spells CASSLGMRANQPQHF. Written as DNA, the CDR3 is TGTGCCAGCAGTTTAGGTATGAGGGCTAATCAGCCCCAGCATTTT.

The V and J genes are TRBV18 and TRBJ2-2, with 11 bases identical to TRBD2. Germline V lookup: CDR1 KGHSH, CDR2 LQKENI. V shed 6 bases and J 4 bases; nucleotides not matched to a gene: 7. CDR3 length: 16 amino acids. The CDR3 region is CASSRGTSGGTGELFF. DNA for the CDR3: TGTGCCAGCTCCAGAGGGACTAGCGGAGGCACCGGGGAGCTGTTTTTT. The whole variable domain, filled in from reference TRBV18 and TRBJ2-2, reads NAGVMQNPRHLVRRRGQEARLRCSPMKGHSHVYWYRQLPEEGLKFMVYLQKENIIDESGMPKERFSAEFPKEGPSILRIQQVVRGDSAAYFCASSRGTSGGTGELFFGEGSRLTVL.